Described below is a single T cell receptor beta chain sequence and its context. The record originates from a study of cytomegalovirus exposure and HLA in healthy donors. PCR was performed using 60 Vbeta and 13 Jbeta primers. Profiling relied on immunoSEQ multiplex PCR, and the TCRdb table lists in-frame clones only, not all of them. The sample shows roughly 80,000 clones, 62% of them seen only once. This receptor was identified in a male donor in good health and CMV-seropositive. The sequenced sample consisted of PBMCs.

CDR3 loop: CASSRDRALTDTQYF. Written as DNA, the CDR3 is TGCGCCAGCAGCCGGGACAGAGCTCTCACAGATACGCAGTATTTT. The chain has TRBV5-1 and TRBJ2-3, with TRBD1 identical over 7 bases. Germline CDR1 is SGHRS and CDR2 is YFSETQ. This CDR3 region has 15 residues. The junction had 7 bases not matched to a gene; V was cut back by 4 bases and J by 2 bases.